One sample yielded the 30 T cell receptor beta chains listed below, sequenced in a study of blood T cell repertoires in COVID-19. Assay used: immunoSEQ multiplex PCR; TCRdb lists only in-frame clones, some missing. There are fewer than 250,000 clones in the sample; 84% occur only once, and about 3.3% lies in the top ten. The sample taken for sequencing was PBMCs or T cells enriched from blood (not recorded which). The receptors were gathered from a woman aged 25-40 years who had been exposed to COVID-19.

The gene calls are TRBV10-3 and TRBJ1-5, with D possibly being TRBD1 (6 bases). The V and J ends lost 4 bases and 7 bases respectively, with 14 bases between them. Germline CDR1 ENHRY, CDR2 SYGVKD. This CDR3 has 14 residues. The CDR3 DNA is TGTGCCATCAGTGCGGGCCTCGACAGGCAGCCCCAGCATTTT. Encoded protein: CAISAGLDRQPQHF.

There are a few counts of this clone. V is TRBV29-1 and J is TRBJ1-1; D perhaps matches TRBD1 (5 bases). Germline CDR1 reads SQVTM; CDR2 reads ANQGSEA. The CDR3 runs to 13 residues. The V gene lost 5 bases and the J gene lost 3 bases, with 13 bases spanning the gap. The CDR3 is CSVSGRGDTEAFF. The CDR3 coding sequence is TGCAGCGTTTCCGGGAGGGGTGACACTGAAGCTTTCTTT.

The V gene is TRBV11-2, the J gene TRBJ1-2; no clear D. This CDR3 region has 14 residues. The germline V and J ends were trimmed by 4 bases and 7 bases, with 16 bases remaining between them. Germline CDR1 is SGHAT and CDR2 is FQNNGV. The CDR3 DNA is TGTGCCAGCAGCTCCTTGGAATGGAGGACTGGCTACACCTTC. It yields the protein CASSSLEWRTGYTF.

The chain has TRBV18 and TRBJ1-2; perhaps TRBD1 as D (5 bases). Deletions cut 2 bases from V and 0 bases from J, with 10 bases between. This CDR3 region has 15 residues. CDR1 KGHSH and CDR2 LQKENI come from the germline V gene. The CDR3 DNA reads TGTGCCAGCTCACCAAGGGGATTAGCTAACTATGGCTACACCTTC. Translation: CASSPRGLANYGYTF. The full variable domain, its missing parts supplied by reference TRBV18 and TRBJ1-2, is NAGVMQNPRHLVRRRGQEARLRCSPMKGHSHVYWYRQLPEEGLKFMVYLQKENIIDESGMPKERFSAEFPKEGPSILRIQQVVRGDSAAYFCASSPRGLANYGYTFGSGTRLTVV.

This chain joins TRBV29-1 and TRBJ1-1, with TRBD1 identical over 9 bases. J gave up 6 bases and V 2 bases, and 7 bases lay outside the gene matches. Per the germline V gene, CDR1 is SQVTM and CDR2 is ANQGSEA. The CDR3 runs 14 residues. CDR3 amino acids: CSVENRGRISEAFF. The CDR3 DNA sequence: TGCAGCGTTGAAAACAGGGGGCGAATATCTGAAGCTTTCTTT.

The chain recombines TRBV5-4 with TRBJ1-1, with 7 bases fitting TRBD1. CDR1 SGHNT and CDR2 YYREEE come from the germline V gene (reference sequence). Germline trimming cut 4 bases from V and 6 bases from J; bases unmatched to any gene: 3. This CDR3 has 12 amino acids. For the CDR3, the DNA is TGTGCCAGCAGCGGAGGGACAGCTGAAGCTTTCTTT. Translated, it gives CASSGGTAEAFF. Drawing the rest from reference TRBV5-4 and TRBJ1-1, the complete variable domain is ETGVTQSPTHLIKTRGQQVTLRCSSQSGHNTVSWYQQALGQGPQFIFQYYREEENGRGNFPPRFSGLQFPNYSSELNVNALELDDSALYLCASSGGTAEAFFGQGTRLTVV.

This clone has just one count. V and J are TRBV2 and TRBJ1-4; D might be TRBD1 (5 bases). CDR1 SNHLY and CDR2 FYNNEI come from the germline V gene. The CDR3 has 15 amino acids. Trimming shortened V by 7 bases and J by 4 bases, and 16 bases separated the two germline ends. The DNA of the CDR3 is TGTGCCAGCAATGGACTAGAGGGGTATAATGAAAAACTGTTTTTT. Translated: CASNGLEGYNEKLFF.

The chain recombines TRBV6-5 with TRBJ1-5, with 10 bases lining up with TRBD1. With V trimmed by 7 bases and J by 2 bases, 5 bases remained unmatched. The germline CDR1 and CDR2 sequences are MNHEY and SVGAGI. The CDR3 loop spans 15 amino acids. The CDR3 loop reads CASKPGTGGNQPQHF. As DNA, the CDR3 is TGTGCCAGCAAACCTGGGACAGGGGGCAATCAGCCCCAGCATTTT.

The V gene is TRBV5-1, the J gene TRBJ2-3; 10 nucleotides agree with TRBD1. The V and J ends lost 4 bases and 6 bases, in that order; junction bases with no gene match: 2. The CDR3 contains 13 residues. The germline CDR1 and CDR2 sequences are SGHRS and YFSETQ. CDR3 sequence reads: CASSMDRGDTQYF. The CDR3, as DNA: TGCGCCAGCAGCATGGACAGGGGGGATACGCAGTATTTT.

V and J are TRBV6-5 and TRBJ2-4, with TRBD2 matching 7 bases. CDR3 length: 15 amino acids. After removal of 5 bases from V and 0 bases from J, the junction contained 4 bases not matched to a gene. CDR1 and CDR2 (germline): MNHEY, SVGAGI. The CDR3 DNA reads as TGTGCCAGCAGTCGGCGGGAGCTAGCCAAAAACATTCAGTACTTC. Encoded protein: CASSRRELAKNIQYF.

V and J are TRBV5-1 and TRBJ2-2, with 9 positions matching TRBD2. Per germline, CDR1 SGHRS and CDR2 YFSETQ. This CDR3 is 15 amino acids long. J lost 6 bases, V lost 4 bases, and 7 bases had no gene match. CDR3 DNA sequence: TGCGCCAGCAGCCCGGGGACTAGCCGGTCCGGGGAGCTGTTTTTT. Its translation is CASSPGTSRSGELFF.

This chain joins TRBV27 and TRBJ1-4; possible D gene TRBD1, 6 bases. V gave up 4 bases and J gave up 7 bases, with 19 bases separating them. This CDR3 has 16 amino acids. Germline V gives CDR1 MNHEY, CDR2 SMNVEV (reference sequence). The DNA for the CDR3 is TGTGCCAGCAGTTCCCCAGGGGCCCCAGAGGGTGAAAAACTGTTTTTT. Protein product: CASSSPGAPEGEKLFF.

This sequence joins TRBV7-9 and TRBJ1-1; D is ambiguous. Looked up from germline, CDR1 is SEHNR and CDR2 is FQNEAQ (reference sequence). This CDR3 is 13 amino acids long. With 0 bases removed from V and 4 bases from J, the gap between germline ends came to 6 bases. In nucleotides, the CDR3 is TGTGCCAGCAGCTTAGCGGGAGTCACTGAAGCTTTCTTT. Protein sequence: CASSLAGVTEAFF.

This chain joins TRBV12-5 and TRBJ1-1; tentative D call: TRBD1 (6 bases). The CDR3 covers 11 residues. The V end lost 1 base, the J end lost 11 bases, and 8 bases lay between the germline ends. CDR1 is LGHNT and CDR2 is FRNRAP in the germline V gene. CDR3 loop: CASGLADSAFF. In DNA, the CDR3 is TGTGCTAGTGGTTTGGCGGACAGCGCTTTCTTT.

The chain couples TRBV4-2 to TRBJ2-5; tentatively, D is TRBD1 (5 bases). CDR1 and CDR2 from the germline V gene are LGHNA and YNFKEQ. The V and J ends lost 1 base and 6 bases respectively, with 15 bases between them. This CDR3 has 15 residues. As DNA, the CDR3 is TGTGCCAGCAGCCAAGGCTTAGGGGTCTCCAAGACCCAGTACTTC. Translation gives CASSQGLGVSKTQYF.

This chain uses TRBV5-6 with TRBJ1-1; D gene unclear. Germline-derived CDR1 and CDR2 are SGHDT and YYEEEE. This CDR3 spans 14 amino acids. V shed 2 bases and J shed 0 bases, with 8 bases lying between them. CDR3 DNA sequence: TGTGCCAGCAGCTTCCTCCTCCTGAACACTGAAGCTTTCTTT. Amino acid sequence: CASSFLLLNTEAFF.

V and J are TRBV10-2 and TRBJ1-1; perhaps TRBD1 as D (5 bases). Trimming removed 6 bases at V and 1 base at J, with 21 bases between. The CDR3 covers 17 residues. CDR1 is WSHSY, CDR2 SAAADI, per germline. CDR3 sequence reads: CASRGGVPQRPNTEAFF. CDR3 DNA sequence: TGCGCCAGCAGAGGAGGGGTGCCCCAGAGGCCGAACACTGAAGCTTTCTTT.

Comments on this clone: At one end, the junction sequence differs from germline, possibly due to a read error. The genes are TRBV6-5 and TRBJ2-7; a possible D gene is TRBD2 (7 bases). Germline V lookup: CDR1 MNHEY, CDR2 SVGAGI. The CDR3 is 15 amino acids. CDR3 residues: CASSPRGASSDEQYF. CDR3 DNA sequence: TGTGCCAGCAGCCCCCGGGGGGCTTCCTCCGACGAGCAGTACTTC.

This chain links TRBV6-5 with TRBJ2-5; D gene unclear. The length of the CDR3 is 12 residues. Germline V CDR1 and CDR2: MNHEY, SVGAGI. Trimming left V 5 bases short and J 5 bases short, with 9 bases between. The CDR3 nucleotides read TGTGCCAGCAGTAGAGGAGATGAGACCCAGTACTTC. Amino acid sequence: CASSRGDETQYF.

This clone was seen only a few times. CDR3 in DNA: TGTGCCAGCAGCTTGGGGGACAGGATCACTGGAAACACCATATATTTT. Translating it yields CASSLGDRITGNTIYF. V and J are TRBV5-5 and TRBJ1-3, with 8 positions matching TRBD1. The germline V gene has CDR1 SGHKS and CDR2 YYEKEE (reference sequence). Trimming took 0 bases from V and 2 from J; bases not matched to a gene: 4. The CDR3 loop spans 16 amino acids.

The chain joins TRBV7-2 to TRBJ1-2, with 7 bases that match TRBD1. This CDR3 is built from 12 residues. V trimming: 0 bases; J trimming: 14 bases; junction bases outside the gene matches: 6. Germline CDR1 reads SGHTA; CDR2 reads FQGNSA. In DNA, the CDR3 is TGTGCCAGCAGCTTAGCGGCGGGACAGCCTACCTTC. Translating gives CASSLAAGQPTF.

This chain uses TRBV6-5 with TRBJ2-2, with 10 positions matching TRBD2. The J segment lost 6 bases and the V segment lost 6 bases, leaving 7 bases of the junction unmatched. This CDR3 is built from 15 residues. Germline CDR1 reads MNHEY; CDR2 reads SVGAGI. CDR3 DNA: TGTGCCAGCAGGACCTCCGGGACTAGCGCCGGGGAGCTGTTTTTT. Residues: CASRTSGTSAGELFF.

The CDR3 here is CATSDPTGQGTGELFF. The CDR3 bases are TGTGCCACCAGTGACCCGACGGGACAGGGGACCGGGGAGCTGTTTTTT. The chain is built from TRBV24-1 and TRBJ2-2, with TRBD1 matching over 10 bases. Germline loops: CDR1 KGHDR, CDR2 SFDVKD. The V segment lost 4 bases and the J segment 5 bases; nucleotides outside the gene matches: 6. The CDR3 loop spans 16 amino acids.

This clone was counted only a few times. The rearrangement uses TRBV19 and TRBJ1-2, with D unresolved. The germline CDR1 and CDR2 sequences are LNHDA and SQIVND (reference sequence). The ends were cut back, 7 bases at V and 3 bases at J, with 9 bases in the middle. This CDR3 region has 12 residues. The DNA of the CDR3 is TGTGCCAGTATCCAAGGAGACTATGGCTACACCTTC. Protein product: CASIQGDYGYTF.

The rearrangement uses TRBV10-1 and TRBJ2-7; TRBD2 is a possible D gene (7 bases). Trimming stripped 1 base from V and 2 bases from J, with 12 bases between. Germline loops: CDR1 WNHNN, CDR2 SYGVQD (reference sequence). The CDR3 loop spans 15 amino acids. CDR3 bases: TGCGCCAGCAGTGAGTGGCGGGGGCCAACCTACGAGCAGTACTTC. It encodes CASSEWRGPTYEQYF.

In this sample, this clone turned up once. CDR3 sequence (DNA): TGTGCCAGCAGTCCCTCGGACAGGGGTGGAAACACCATATATTTT. Its protein product is CASSPSDRGGNTIYF. This chain uses TRBV27 with TRBJ1-3; 9 bases map to TRBD1. CDR3 length: 15 amino acids. The J segment lost 3 bases and the V segment lost 5 bases, leaving 5 bases of the junction unmatched. Per the germline V gene, CDR1 is MNHEY and CDR2 is SMNVEV (reference sequence).

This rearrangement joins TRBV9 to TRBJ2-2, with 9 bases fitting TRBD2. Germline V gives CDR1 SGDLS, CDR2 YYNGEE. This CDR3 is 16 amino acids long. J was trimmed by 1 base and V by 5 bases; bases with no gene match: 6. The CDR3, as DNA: TGTGCCAGCAGTTTGAGTAGCGGGGGGAACACCGGGGAGCTGTTTTTT. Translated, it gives CASSLSSGGNTGELFF.

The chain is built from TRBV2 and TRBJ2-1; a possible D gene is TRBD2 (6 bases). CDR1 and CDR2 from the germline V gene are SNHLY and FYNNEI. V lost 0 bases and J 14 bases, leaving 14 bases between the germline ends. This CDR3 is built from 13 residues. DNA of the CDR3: TGTGCCAGCAGTGAAGCATTCGCGGGAAGCAAGTTCTTC. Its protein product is CASSEAFAGSKFF.

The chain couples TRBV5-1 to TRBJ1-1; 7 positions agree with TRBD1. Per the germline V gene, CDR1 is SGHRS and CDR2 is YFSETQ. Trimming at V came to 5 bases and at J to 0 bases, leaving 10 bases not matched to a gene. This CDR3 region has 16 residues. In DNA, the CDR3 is TGCGCCAGCAGGCGCCGAGGGGGCGGCGTGAACACTGAAGCTTTCTTT. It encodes CASRRRGGGVNTEAFF.

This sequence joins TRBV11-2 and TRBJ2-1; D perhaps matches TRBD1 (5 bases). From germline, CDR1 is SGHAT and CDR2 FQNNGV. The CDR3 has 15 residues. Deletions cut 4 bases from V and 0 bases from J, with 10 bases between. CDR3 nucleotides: TGTGCCAGCAGCTACAGTCAGGGCTCCTACAATGAGCAGTTCTTC. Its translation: CASSYSQGSYNEQFF.